This entry lists 28 T cell receptor beta chains sequenced from one sample in a study of blood T cells in healthy people across ages (dated by TCRdb to the mid-2010s). The library was made by 5' RACE. Reads for this sample came from an Illumina HiSeq 2500. A second PCR of about 6 to 12 cycles was performed with a sample-barcoded 5' primer and a J-beta primer mix. TCRdb trimmed public reads at Q25 via fastp, called clones via MiXCR and kept in-frame beta chains. Every distinct CDR3 protein forms one entry, paired with its most common genes and DNA. The sample records about 1.4 million distinct CDR3 sequences, 59% of which are singletons. Under 8.5% of the sample comes from the top ten. The sequencing sample was made of blood. Source of these receptors: a man aged 18 to 29 in good health.

The CDR3 DNA reads as TGTGCCAGCAGCCCGACAGGGGAGGCAGGGAATGAGCAGTACTTC. This codes for CASSPTGEAGNEQYF. V and J are TRBV12-3 or TRBV12-4 and TRBJ2-7; 8 positions match TRBD1. Trimming took 6 bases from V and 7 from J; bases not matched to a gene: 14. The CDR3 length is 15 residues.

About this clonotype itself: At one end the junction does not follow the germline gene, possibly because of a read error. The genes are TRBV6-5 and TRBJ1-4; D is unclear. The CDR3 consists of 15 residues. Germline CDR1 and CDR2: MNHEY and SVGAGI. CDR3 nucleotide sequence: TGTGCCAGCAGTTACGGCAGTGCAACAAATGAAAAACTGTTTTTT. It yields the protein CASSYGSATNEKLFF.

The chain employs TRBV25-1 and TRBJ2-4, with a weak D call TRBD1 (6 bases). The end of the DNA aligns better with TRBJ2-7, so the J call may be wrong. CDR1 and CDR2 from the germline V gene are MGHDK and SYGVNS. There are 13 residues in the CDR3. CDR3 bases: TGTGCCAGCAGTACAGGGATAGTGTACGAGCAGTACTTC. This codes for CASSTGIVYEQYF.

In its sample, this clonotype was seen once. The J gene is TRBJ2-1, the V gene TRBV20-1; D remains ambiguous. The J call is uncertain, as TRBJ2-7 better fits the DNA end. This CDR3 comprises 14 residues. The germline CDR1 and CDR2 sequences are DFQATT and SNEGSKA (reference sequence). Here the CDR3 reads CSASGETSYNEQYF. CDR3 nucleotide sequence: TGCAGTGCTTCAGGCGAGACCTCCTACAATGAGCAGTACTTC.

This clonotype has only a few counts. This chain's CDR3 is CASTYSGGRDEAFF. The CDR3, as DNA: TGTGCCAGCACCTATAGCGGCGGCCGTGATGAAGCTTTCTTT. The V gene is TRBV28, the J gene TRBJ1-1; D is unresolved. The CDR3 has 14 amino acids. From germline, CDR1 is MDHEN and CDR2 SYDVKM. V was clipped by 7 bases and J by 7 bases, with 19 bases between them.

The chain joins TRBV20-1 to TRBJ2-1; the match to TRBD1 covers 7 bases. The germline V gene has CDR1 DFQATT and CDR2 SNEGSKA (reference sequence). With 6 bases clipped from V and 5 bases from J, the junction kept 4 bases outside the gene matches. The CDR3 runs 12 residues. This CDR3 is CSAGDSDNEQFF. The CDR3 region has the DNA TGCAGTGCCGGGGACAGCGACAATGAGCAGTTCTTC.

V is TRBV7-6 and J is TRBJ2-3, with 9 positions matching TRBD1. This CDR3 has 13 amino acids. Losses at the gene ends were 11 bases for V and 8 bases for J; bases not matched to a gene: 11. The germline CDR1 and CDR2 sequences are SGHVS and FNYEAQ. For the CDR3, the DNA is TGTGCCGTAGGACAGGGGACTCTTGGTACGCAGTATTTT. Its protein product is CAVGQGTLGTQYF.

The rearrangement uses TRBV6-2 or TRBV6-3 and TRBJ2-1, with 9 positions matching TRBD2. The CDR3 consists of 16 residues. Germline V gives CDR1 MNHEY, CDR2 SVGEGT. Trimming at V came to 3 bases and at J to 6 bases, leaving 9 bases not matched to a gene. The CDR3 reads CASSYQPSGDPNEQFF. DNA of the CDR3: TGTGCCAGCAGTTATCAGCCTAGCGGGGACCCCAATGAGCAGTTCTTC.

The chain employs TRBV29-1 and TRBJ2-1; tentatively, D is TRBD1 (5 bases). This CDR3 is built from 11 residues. The V and J ends lost 4 bases and 15 bases respectively, with 16 bases between them. Germline V gene lookup returns CDR1 SQVTM and CDR2 ANQGSEA. For the CDR3, the DNA is TGCAGCGTTGTAGGGGCGGCTGAGGTGTTCTTC. This translates into CSVVGAAEVFF.

J is TRBJ2-3 and V is TRBV20-1; 12 bases map to TRBD2. Germline loops: CDR1 DFQATT, CDR2 SNEGSKA (reference sequence). V shed 6 bases, J shed 6 bases, and the junction held 10 bases outside the gene matches. The CDR3 sequence is 15 residues long. The CDR3 loop reads CSARRTSGEVDTQYF. Written as DNA, the CDR3 is TGCAGTGCCAGGAGGACTAGCGGGGAAGTGGATACGCAGTATTTT.

V gene TRBV27 combines with J gene TRBJ1-6; D is ambiguous. V lost 3 bases and J lost 0, with 12 bases in between. The CDR3 has 17 residues. From germline, CDR1 is MNHEY and CDR2 SMNVEV (reference sequence). The CDR3 is CASSLVSESSYNSPLHF. Written as DNA, the CDR3 is TGTGCCAGCAGTTTGGTCAGCGAAAGCTCCTATAATTCACCCCTCCACTTT.

This clonotype appeared a single time. The chain uses TRBV4-1 and TRBJ2-1; perhaps TRBD2 as D (5 bases). With 3 bases removed from V and 0 bases from J, the gap between germline ends came to 18 bases. This CDR3 is built from 18 residues. CDR1 and CDR2 from the germline V gene are MGHRA and YSYEKL. The CDR3 DNA is TGCGCCAGCAGCCATGCTAGCCTCTGGAGGATCTCCTACAATGAGCAGTTCTTC. Translation: CASSHASLWRISYNEQFF.

The chain is built from TRBV10-3 and TRBJ2-5; the match to TRBD2 covers 14 bases. In germline, CDR1 is ENHRY, CDR2 SYGVKD. V lost 0 bases and J lost 11; bases outside the gene matches: 11. The CDR3 is made up of 17 amino acids. CDR3 in amino acids: CAISESRLAGGPGEQYF. Here the CDR3 DNA reads TGTGCCATCAGTGAGTCTCGACTAGCGGGAGGGCCTGGGGAGCAGTACTTC.

As regards this clonotype: At one boundary the junction diverges from the germline segment, which might be a read error. V gene TRBV4-2 combines with J gene TRBJ2-7; tentative D call: TRBD1 (6 bases). The CDR3 is 15 residues long. CDR1 is LGHNA, CDR2 YNFKEQ, per germline. CDR3 nucleotide sequence: TGTGCCAGCAGCCAAGAAATGACAGGCTCCGACGAGCAGTACTTC. Amino acid sequence: CASSQEMTGSDEQYF.

The chain joins TRBV5-1 to TRBJ1-1; D might be TRBD1 (6 bases). The CDR3 sequence is 16 residues long. Trimming took 0 bases from V and 4 from J, leaving 16 bases between them. Germline lookup yields CDR1 SGHRS and CDR2 YFSETQ. The chain's CDR3 is CASSLARGSGATEAFF. CDR3 DNA sequence: TGCGCCAGCAGCTTGGCCAGGGGCAGTGGGGCCACTGAAGCTTTCTTT.

This clonotype was seen more than once but under ten times. V is TRBV29-1 and J is TRBJ2-5; 14 nucleotides match TRBD2. The CDR3 totals 15 residues. The ends lost 4 bases at V and 3 bases at J; junction bases unmatched: 4. Germline V lookup: CDR1 SQVTM, CDR2 ANQGSEA. The CDR3 DNA is TGCAGCGTTGGTCCGGGACTAGCGGGGGAAGAGACCCAGTACTTC. Translating it yields CSVGPGLAGEETQYF. Drawing the rest from reference TRBV29-1 and TRBJ2-5, the complete variable domain is SAVISQKPSRDICQRGTSLTIQCQVDSQVTMMFWYRQQPGQSLTLIATANQGSEATYESGFVIDKFPISRPNLTFSTLTVSNMSPEDSSIYLCSVGPGLAGEETQYFGPGTRLLVL.

V is TRBV28 and J is TRBJ2-1; 8 nucleotides line up with TRBD1. CDR1 and CDR2 from the germline V gene are MDHEN and SYDVKM. The CDR3 extends over 15 amino acids. The trim removed 2 bases at V and 6 bases at J, leaving 6 bases unmatched. The CDR3 protein is CASSLRAGGPNEQFF. The CDR3 DNA sequence: TGTGCCAGCAGTTTAAGGGCAGGGGGCCCCAATGAGCAGTTCTTC.

This rearrangement joins TRBV12-5 to TRBJ1-1; D remains unclear. Germline assignment: CDR1 LGHNT and CDR2 FRNRAP. CDR3 size: 13 residues. With 1 base removed from V and 3 bases from J, the gap between germline ends came to 6 bases. The CDR3 region has the DNA TGTGCTAGTGGTTTGGACAGTTACACTGAAGCTTTCTTT. Its protein is CASGLDSYTEAFF.

This chain joins TRBV10-2 and TRBJ2-5; a weak D match, TRBD2 (6 bases). CDR3 size: 13 residues. Germline CDR1 WSHSY, CDR2 SAAADI. Trimming took 10 bases from V and 0 from J, leaving 12 bases between them. CDR3 DNA: TGCGCCACGTCTCTAGCGTACCAAGAGACCCAGTACTTC. Translation gives CATSLAYQETQYF.

The V call is TRBV27, the J call TRBJ2-3, with 7 bases fitting TRBD2. V was clipped by 6 bases and J by 2 bases; unmatched bases: 8. Looked up from germline, CDR1 is MNHEY and CDR2 is SMNVEV (reference sequence). CDR3 size: 15 residues. The CDR3 DNA sequence: TGTGCCAGCAGAAAAGAGCGGGATATCACAGATACGCAGTATTTT. Protein: CASRKERDITDTQYF.

CDR3 sequence reads: CASSLIFSGGRVYEQYF. Written as DNA, the CDR3 is TGTGCCAGCAGCTTAATATTTTCGGGAGGGCGCGTTTACGAGCAGTACTTC. The genes are TRBV7-2 and TRBJ2-4; 8 bases align to TRBD2. The DNA end favors TRBJ2-7, so the J call may be wrong. Germline V gene lookup returns CDR1 SGHTA and CDR2 FQGNSA. This CDR3 has 17 amino acids.

V and J are TRBV5-1 and TRBJ1-1; D is perhaps TRBD1 (5 bases). Germline V lookup: CDR1 SGHRS, CDR2 YFSETQ. This CDR3 has 15 residues. Trimming pared 4 bases from V and 4 bases from J, leaving 17 bases between. CDR3: CASSRDEGTGTEAFF. CDR3 in DNA: TGCGCCAGCAGCCGGGATGAAGGAACAGGCACTGAAGCTTTCTTT.

The rearrangement uses TRBV4-1 and TRBJ1-2; TRBD1 is a possible D gene (5 bases). CDR1 is MGHRA, CDR2 YSYEKL, per germline. This CDR3 is 15 amino acids long. Trimming cost V 2 bases and J 0 bases, with 10 bases left between them. In nucleotides, the CDR3 is TGCGCCAGCAGCCAAAGGGACGGCTCTAACTATGGCTACACCTTC. It is translated as CASSQRDGSNYGYTF.

This sequence joins TRBV11-2 and TRBJ2-3; 7 bases are shared with TRBD2. The CDR3 is 16 residues long. Germline values: CDR1 SGHAT, CDR2 FQNNGV. The ends lost 1 base at V and 1 base at J; junction bases unmatched: 5. The CDR3 here is CASSLVIGGGTDTQYF. For the CDR3, the DNA is TGTGCCAGCAGCTTAGTAATTGGGGGGGGCACAGATACGCAGTATTTT. The variable domain in full, with the rest retrieved from reference TRBV11-2 and TRBJ2-3, is EAGVAQSPRYKIIEKRQSVAFWCNPISGHATLYWYQQILGQGPKLLIQFQNNGVVDDSQLPKDRFSAERLKGVDSTLKIQPAKLEDSAVYLCASSLVIGGGTDTQYFGPGTRLTVL.

The rearrangement joins TRBV29-1 to TRBJ2-3, with TRBD1 matching 10 bases. This CDR3 has 16 amino acids. Germline V gene lookup returns CDR1 SQVTM and CDR2 ANQGSEA. V dropped 0 bases and J dropped 1; count of bases not matched to a gene: 4. CDR3 sequence (DNA): TGCAGCGTTGAAGACGTCGACAGGGGGCGCACAGATACGCAGTATTTT. Translation gives CSVEDVDRGRTDTQYF.

The genes are TRBV27 and TRBJ2-3, with 11 bases matching TRBD1. V was pared by 5 bases and J by 1 base, with 5 bases of the junction left unmatched. Germline V gene lookup returns CDR1 MNHEY and CDR2 SMNVEV (reference sequence). The CDR3 extends over 16 amino acids. CDR3 amino acids: CASSPRTGGGTDTQYF. The CDR3 bases are TGTGCCAGCAGTCCGAGGACAGGGGGCGGCACAGATACGCAGTATTTT.

V is TRBV20-1 and J is TRBJ2-1; the D is unclear. CDR3 length equals 17 residues. The V end was cut by 2 bases, the J end by 0 bases, with 17 bases between. Germline V gene sequence: CDR1 DFQATT, CDR2 SNEGSKA (reference sequence). DNA of the CDR3: TGCAGTGCTAGAAATCCCAGCCTTCGGGCCTCCTACAATGAGCAGTTCTTC. Translating gives CSARNPSLRASYNEQFF.

The chain's CDR3 is CASSAPPGGYGYTF. In DNA form, the CDR3 reads TGTGCCAGCAGCGCCCCACCGGGGGGCTATGGCTACACCTTC. This chain connects TRBV9 to TRBJ1-2; weak D call: TRBD1 (5 bases). The V end lost 3 bases, the J end lost 4 bases, and 13 bases lay between the germline ends. CDR3 length equals 14 residues. Per germline, CDR1 SGDLS and CDR2 YYNGEE.